These 32 T cell receptor beta chains originate from one sample sequenced in a study of prognosis after radiotherapy for stage I lung cancer. Genomic DNA served as the source from which two-round multiplex PCR generated TCR beta CDR3 amplicons. First-round PCR used primers specific to each TRBV and TRBJ gene. MiXCR, run by TCRdb on the multiplex PCR reads, gives a single entry per CDR3 protein. The repertoire holds tens of thousands of distinct CDR3 sequences, with 26% as singletons. The starting material was PBMCs, obtained before or after stereotactic body radiation therapy (not recorded which). The source of these receptors is a donor aged 50 or older with non-small cell lung cancer.

The sample holds a few counts of this clonotype. The chain links TRBV7-9 to TRBJ2-1; 13 nucleotides agree with TRBD2. Germline V gives CDR1 SEHNR, CDR2 FQNEAQ (reference sequence). The CDR3 extends over 15 amino acids. V gave up 5 bases and J gave up 9 bases; unmatched junction bases: 7. The CDR3 bases are TGTGCCAGCAGCCTACTAGCGGGGGGGCCTTTTGAGCAGTTCTTC. It translates to CASSLLAGGPFEQFF.

This clonotype was observed many times. The chain uses TRBV5-1 and TRBJ2-5; 12 bases line up with TRBD1. This CDR3 is built from 15 residues. V was pared by 4 bases and J by 5 bases, with 6 bases of the junction left unmatched. Per the germline V gene, CDR1 is SGHRS and CDR2 is YFSETQ. DNA for the CDR3: TGCGCCAGCAGCACCGGGACAGGGGGCCGTGAGACCCAGTACTTC. As protein: CASSTGTGGRETQYF.

This clonotype has a count of ten or more. This sequence joins TRBV6-1 and TRBJ1-2, with a weak D call TRBD1 (5 bases). Per germline, CDR1 MNHNS and CDR2 SASEGT. The CDR3 consists of 13 residues. Trimming shortened V by 8 bases and J by 3 bases, and 13 bases separated the two germline ends. The CDR3 nucleotides read TGTGCCAGCCGGGGCTTAAGTTACTATGGCTACACCTTC. Encoded protein: CASRGLSYYGYTF.

Points on this clonotype: A much larger clone lies one base from this, so it may be a read error. DNA for the CDR3: TGCAGCTTTGAAGAAGGCCCGGGAGCTTTCTTT. This encodes CSFEEGPGAFF. The V call is TRBV29-1, the J call TRBJ1-1; no definite D call. This CDR3 comprises 11 residues. Germline V lookup: CDR1 SQVTM, CDR2 ANQGSEA.

This clonotype was detected many times. This chain connects TRBV5-1 to TRBJ2-5; no clear D gene. Germline V CDR1 and CDR2: SGHRS, YFSETQ. The CDR3 runs to 15 residues. V was pared by 2 bases and J by 0 bases, with 11 bases between. The CDR3 protein is CASSFSPWYQETQYF. In DNA form, the CDR3 reads TGCGCCAGCAGCTTCTCACCCTGGTACCAAGAGACCCAGTACTTC. The full variable domain, its missing parts supplied by reference TRBV5-1 and TRBJ2-5, is KAGVTQTPRYLIKTRGQQVTLSCSPISGHRSVSWYQQTPGQGLQFLFEYFSETQRNKGNFPGRFSGRQFSNSRSEMNVSTLELGDSALYLCASSFSPWYQETQYFGPGTRLLVL.

The CDR3 loop is CASSSRTDLTDTQYF. The CDR3 DNA reads as TGTGCCAGCAGCTCGCGGACAGATCTCACAGATACGCAGTATTTT. The chain combines TRBV5-4 with TRBJ2-3, with a tentative D call TRBD1 (6 bases). Trimming stripped 3 bases from V and 2 bases from J, with 13 bases between. The germline gives CDR1 SGHNT, CDR2 YYREEE (reference sequence). The CDR3 has 15 residues.

In its sample, this clonotype was seen a few times. It may be a read error: a sequence one base away is much more abundant. This rearrangement joins TRBV10-3 to TRBJ1-1; D is unclear. This CDR3 contains 14 residues. V shed 3 bases and J shed 4 bases, with 12 bases lying between them. From germline, CDR1 is ENHRY and CDR2 SYGVKD. The CDR3 bases are TGTGCCATCAGTGATGGAAGGTCGAGCACTGAAGCTTTCTTT. This gives the protein CAISDGRSSTEAFF.

Of note for this clonotype: A read error may explain this, as a much larger clone is one base away. This chain connects TRBV19 to TRBJ1-2; D gene uncertain. The CDR3 has 14 residues. Per germline, CDR1 LNHDA and CDR2 SQIVND (reference sequence). In nucleotides, the CDR3 is TGTGCCGGTAGTATAACATGGTTGGACTATGGCTACACCTTC. It is translated as CAGSITWLDYGYTF.

This clonotype has a count of ten or more. The genes are TRBV2 and TRBJ1-3; maybe TRBD1 (6 bases). The CDR3 loop spans 14 amino acids. The germline CDR1 and CDR2 sequences are SNHLY and FYNNEI. V lost 6 bases to trimming and J lost 0 bases, with 9 bases between them. The CDR3 sequence: CASSLQGSGNTIYF. The DNA for the CDR3 is TGTGCCAGCAGCCTACAGGGCTCTGGAAACACCATATATTTT.

Details on this clonotype: This may be a read error, as it is one base from a much larger clone. The V and J genes are TRBV7-9 and TRBJ2-1, with TRBD2 matching 11 bases. This CDR3 is built from 14 residues. Per germline, CDR1 SEHNR and CDR2 FQNEAQ (reference sequence). This CDR3 is CASSVAGGWNEQCF. CDR3 nucleotide sequence: TGTGCCAGCAGTGTAGCGGGGGGGTGGAATGAGCAGTGCTTC.

This clonotype was seen ten or more times. The CDR3 DNA reads as TGTGCCAGCAGCCCCACGGGACTAGGAGCGCAGTATTTT. This gives the protein CASSPTGLGAQYF. The chain uses TRBV6-1 and TRBJ2-3; 8 nucleotides agree with TRBD2. The CDR3 totals 13 residues. Looked up from germline, CDR1 is MNHNS and CDR2 is SASEGT. V was pared by 6 bases and J by 10 bases, with 9 bases of the junction left unmatched.

In the case of this clonotype: This CDR3 is missing its conserved last phenylalanine or tryptophan, likely due to a read error. It is unclear where the CDR3 begins or ends on the DNA, so no DNA is shown, and the CDR3 is as TCRdb lists it. This chain uses TRBV27 with TRBJ2-7; the table calls TRBD1, which could not be checked here. The CDR3 comprises 14 residues, both ends counted. CDR1 is MNHEY, CDR2 SMNVEV, per germline (reference sequence). The CDR3 is CASSPPKEYLLAVL.

This clonotype was seen many times. The chain uses TRBV20-1 and TRBJ2-5; D is unresolved. The V and J ends lost 6 bases and 0 bases respectively, with 20 bases between them. The CDR3 runs 16 residues. Germline CDR1 and CDR2: DFQATT and SNEGSKA (reference sequence). The CDR3 spells CSAPRLEGPNQETQYF. As DNA, the CDR3 is TGCAGTGCCCCCCGGCTCGAAGGTCCTAACCAAGAGACCCAGTACTTC.

Turning to this clonotype: One junction end does not reproduce the germline sequence, and a read error may be involved. The J gene is TRBJ1-6, the V gene TRBV28, with D unresolved. This CDR3 contains 13 residues. Germline V gene data show CDR1 as MDHEN and CDR2 as SYDVKM. As DNA, the CDR3 is TGTGCCAGCAAGGCTCCGGGTGAGTTTATCCTCAACTTT. It specifies CASKAPGEFILNF.

In the case of this clonotype: A read error may be the cause here, since a much bigger clone is one base away. V gene TRBV30 combines with J gene TRBJ1-1; 7 bases are shared with TRBD1. The V gene's germline CDR1 is GTSNPN and CDR2 SVGIG (reference sequence). After removal of 5 bases from V and 1 base from J, the junction contained 4 bases not matched to a gene. CDR3 length: 13 residues. CDR3 sequence: CAWAGQPNTEAFF. The CDR3 DNA follows: TGTGCCTGGGCGGGACAGCCGAACACTGAAGCTTTCTTT.

The sample holds many counts of this clonotype. This rearrangement joins TRBV18 to TRBJ2-1; 11 positions match TRBD1. Germline CDR1 KGHSH, CDR2 LQKENI. With 1 base clipped from V and 5 bases from J, the junction kept 4 bases outside the gene matches. The CDR3 is made up of 16 amino acids. This CDR3 is CASSPLGGQGDNEQFF. The CDR3 region has the DNA TGTGCCAGCTCACCACTGGGGGGACAGGGGGACAATGAGCAGTTCTTC.

In this sample, this clonotype turned up many times. The rearrangement joins TRBV30 to TRBJ2-2; a possible D gene is TRBD2 (6 bases). Germline assignment: CDR1 GTSNPN and CDR2 SVGIG (reference sequence). The CDR3 runs 13 residues. Trimming shortened V by 5 bases and J by 6 bases, and 13 bases separated the two germline ends. CDR3 coding DNA: TGTGCCTGGGGGCGGGGTAGGGCCGGGGAGCTGTTTTTT. This translates into CAWGRGRAGELFF. The full variable domain, completed using reference TRBV30 and TRBJ2-2, is SQTIHQWPATLVQPVGSPLSLECTVEGTSNPNLYWYRQAAGRGLQLLFYSVGIGQISSEVPQNLSASRPQDRQFILSSKKLLLSDSGFYLCAWGRGRAGELFFGEGSRLTVL.

This clonotype has at least ten counts. The chain has TRBV6-1 and TRBJ1-1; D is undetermined. Deletions cut 5 bases from V and 5 bases from J, with 18 bases between. The length of the CDR3 is 15 residues. Germline V gives CDR1 MNHNS, CDR2 SASEGT. The CDR3 here is CASSPQSSWQTEAFF. The CDR3 region has the DNA TGTGCCAGCAGTCCCCAATCCTCCTGGCAAACTGAAGCTTTCTTT.

This clonotype has ten or more counts. This chain uses TRBV7-3 with TRBJ2-2, with D possibly being TRBD1 (5 bases). V was pared by 2 bases and J by 0 bases, with 13 bases between. The germline CDR1 and CDR2 sequences are SGHTA and FQGTGA. The CDR3 runs to 17 residues. CDR3 sequence (DNA): TGTGCCAGCAGCTTAGACCAGACAGCCGCGAACACCGGGGAGCTGTTTTTT. Protein: CASSLDQTAANTGELFF.

At least ten counts were recorded for this clonotype. This rearrangement joins TRBV6-1 to TRBJ1-1, with a tentative D call TRBD1 (6 bases). V dropped 6 bases and J dropped 4 bases, with 15 bases sitting between them. The V gene's germline CDR1 is MNHNS and CDR2 SASEGT. This CDR3 region has 14 residues. CDR3 sequence (DNA): TGTGCCAGCAGCCAGAGGGGGGCAGGCACTGAAGCTTTCTTT. Translation: CASSQRGAGTEAFF.

This clonotype was detected ten times or more. The chain combines TRBV5-5 with TRBJ1-1, with 9 nucleotides matching TRBD1. Per germline, CDR1 SGHKS and CDR2 YYEKEE (reference sequence). Trimming at V came to 4 bases and at J to 1 base, leaving 8 bases not matched to a gene. The CDR3 is 16 amino acids. In DNA form, the CDR3 reads TGTGCCAGCAGCCAGGGACAGGGTTATTCGAACACTGAAGCTTTCTTT. This translates into CASSQGQGYSNTEAFF. The full variable domain, rest sourced from reference TRBV5-5 and TRBJ1-1, is DAGVTQSPTHLIKTRGQQVTLRCSPISGHKSVSWYQQVLGQGPQFIFQYYEKEERGRGNFPDRFSARQFPNYSSELNVNALLLGDSALYLCASSQGQGYSNTEAFFGQGTRLTVV.

This clonotype has ten or more counts. The chain carries TRBV9 and TRBJ1-2; D gene uncertain. The CDR3 has 15 amino acids. V was cut by 0 bases and J by 1 base, with 10 bases left in between. Germline-derived CDR1 and CDR2 are SGDLS and YYNGEE. The CDR3 is CASSVGNNYNYGYTF. CDR3 nucleotide sequence: TGTGCCAGCAGCGTAGGGAACAACTATAACTATGGCTACACCTTC.

The chain combines TRBV6-2 or TRBV6-3 with TRBJ1-1, with a weak D call TRBD1 (5 bases). The CDR3 has 14 residues. V was pared by 2 bases and J by 11 bases, with 18 bases between. Germline V lookup: CDR1 MNHEY, CDR2 SVGEGT. CDR3 bases: TGTGCCAGCAGTTACCAAGTTGGGGGGACTCAGGCTTTCTTT. Protein product: CASSYQVGGTQAFF.

The V gene is TRBV6-2 or TRBV6-3, the J gene TRBJ2-2, with 9 bases fitting TRBD2. The CDR3 spans 19 residues. Germline lookup yields CDR1 MNHEY and CDR2 SVGEGT. V shed 0 bases and J 2 bases; nucleotides not matched to a gene: 10. The CDR3 loop is CASSYSPTSGCPNTGELFF. For the CDR3, the DNA is TGTGCCAGCAGTTACTCGCCAACTAGCGGGTGCCCAAACACCGGGGAGCTGTTTTTT.

This clonotype was counted ten times or more. The V call is TRBV6-1, the J call TRBJ2-3; 8 bases map to TRBD2. The germline V gene has CDR1 MNHNS and CDR2 SASEGT. Trimming at V came to 1 base and at J to 5 bases, leaving 5 bases not matched to a gene. This CDR3 has 15 amino acids. The CDR3 region is CASSEGSGGQDTQYF. For the CDR3, the DNA is TGTGCCAGCAGTGAAGGGTCGGGGGGGCAAGATACGCAGTATTTT.

This clonotype was counted ten times or more. The chain employs TRBV6-1 and TRBJ1-4; D is uncertain. CDR3 length equals 12 residues. V was trimmed by 3 bases and J by 8 bases, leaving 7 bases between them. Germline loops: CDR1 MNHNS, CDR2 SASEGT. The DNA for the CDR3 is TGTGCCAGCAGTGACCAAGGGGAAAAACTGTTTTTT. This sequence encodes CASSDQGEKLFF.

This clonotype was counted ten times or more. The CDR3 region has the DNA TGTGCCATCAGTGATCCTACAGGGAGGGCTGAAGCTTTCTTT. Translating it yields CAISDPTGRAEAFF. This chain connects TRBV10-3 to TRBJ1-1; possibly TRBD1 for D (6 bases). The length of the CDR3 is 14 residues. The V gene's germline CDR1 is ENHRY and CDR2 SYGVKD. Trimming shortened V by 3 bases and J by 6 bases, and 14 bases separated the two germline ends.

This clonotype has more than one count but fewer than ten. A read error is possible here, since a much larger clone lies one base away. This chain connects TRBV20-1 to TRBJ1-3; unclear D gene. The V gene's germline CDR1 is DFQATT and CDR2 SNEGSKA (reference sequence). The CDR3 consists of 12 residues. Trimming removed 2 bases from V and 4 bases from J, with 6 bases in between. For the CDR3, the DNA is TGCAGTGCTAGATTCTCGGGAAACACCATATATTTT. Protein product: CSARFSGNTIYF.

In its sample, this clonotype is medium-sized. This rearrangement joins TRBV5-4 to TRBJ2-3; 9 nucleotides agree with TRBD2. CDR1 and CDR2 (germline): SGHNT, YYREEE (reference sequence). The V and J ends lost 2 bases and 4 bases, in that order; junction bases with no gene match: 11. The CDR3 consists of 17 residues. The CDR3 nucleotides read TGTGCCAGCAGCTTTATTGGCGGGGGGGCCGTAGCAGATACGCAGTATTTT. Translated, it gives CASSFIGGGAVADTQYF. Drawing the rest from reference TRBV5-4 and TRBJ2-3, the complete variable domain is ETGVTQSPTHLIKTRGQQVTLRCSSQSGHNTVSWYQQALGQGPQFIFQYYREEENGRGNFPPRFSGLQFPNYSSELNVNALELDDSALYLCASSFIGGGAVADTQYFGPGTRLTVL.

With regard to this clonotype: This may stem from a read error, because a much larger clone lies one nucleotide away. The chain recombines TRBV29-1 with TRBJ2-7; D not resolved. Germline values: CDR1 SQVTM, CDR2 ANQGSEA. This CDR3 has 12 amino acids. In DNA form, the CDR3 reads TGCAGAGTTGGAACTGCGTCCTACGAGCAGTACTTC. Protein: CRVGTASYEQYF.

This chain connects TRBV24-1 to TRBJ2-1; 9 nucleotides align to TRBD1. The CDR3 consists of 19 residues. Per germline, CDR1 KGHDR and CDR2 SFDVKD. Trimming took 3 bases from V and 8 from J; bases not matched to a gene: 19. The CDR3: CATSDPGQGNHSSLYEQFF. The CDR3 DNA reads TGTGCCACCAGTGATCCCGGACAGGGGAACCATTCGTCCCTCTATGAGCAGTTCTTC.

This clonotype was seen at least ten times. The chain employs TRBV6-1 and TRBJ1-4; the D is unclear. This CDR3 region has 15 residues. The V end lost 5 bases, the J end lost 0 bases, and 10 bases lay between the germline ends. Germline V lookup: CDR1 MNHNS, CDR2 SASEGT. The CDR3 DNA is TGTGCCAGCAGTCAAGACGGAGCAACTAATGAAAAACTGTTTTTT. It encodes CASSQDGATNEKLFF.